What follows describes a single TCR beta chain. These data come from a study of shared clonotypes between healthy human individuals. CDR3 length equals 13 residues. Per the germline V gene, CDR1 is MNHNY and CDR2 is SVGAGI (reference sequence). Trimming left V 5 bases short and J 8 bases short, with 15 bases between. Each unsorted PBMC replicate got 300 ng genomic DNA, some 30,000 genomes. Measured with immunoSEQ multiplex PCR; TCRdb has only the in-frame clones, and not every one. Of under 600,000 clones listed, roughly 85% are singletons. The chain links TRBV6-6 to TRBJ1-2, with a tentative D call TRBD1 (5 bases). The clonotype was recovered from a woman aged 40 to 50 in good health. Some clones in this sample may be carry-over from other donors' samples. Input material: PBMCs. Here the CDR3 reads CASSPDRGKGYTF. The CDR3 DNA is TGTGCCAGCAGTCCGGACCGGGGGAAGGGCTACACCTTC.